These T cell receptor beta chains were read from a single sample in a study of shared clonotypes between healthy human individuals. Produced via immunoSEQ multiplex PCR; TCRdb's table is partial and in-frame only. The sample has over 150,000 clones, 66% seen once. The sample consisted of memory CD4+ T cells sorted from blood. These receptor sequences come from a man aged 25-40 years in good health. CDR3s include the opening cysteine and the closing phenylalanine or tryptophan. Each record gives: V gene, CDR3 length, CDR3 protein.

TRBV5-1 15 CASSWGALGTGELFF
TRBV5-1 14 CASSARTGDTEAFF
TRBV6-1 15 CASSETQGATNGYTF
TRBV5-1 12 CASSLDGGEQYF
TRBV11-2 12 CASSPAAGTQYF
TRBV15 16 CATSRVAGLGAETQYF
TRBV15 14 CATSSLAVRSTQYF
TRBV11-2 15 CASSYTSGTSYEQYF
TRBV5-6 17 CASSLNGHYPSTDTQYF
TRBV5-4 15 CASSRQVSGANVLTF
TRBV9 15 CASSVDHRPNEKLFF
TRBV7-6 16 CASSLLGGGMNTEAFF
TRBV5-1 15 CASSLAAGVGYEQYF
TRBV6-1 15 CASTLGGTSTYEQYF
TRBV9 15 CASGRQGAFSETQYF
TRBV2 16 CASIRTSGANTGELFF
TRBV30 11 CAWSFRYEQYF
TRBV6-6 14 CASSYSGDSDEQYF
TRBV6-4 14 CASSGLAGGNEQFF
TRBV28 16 CASSGRGGASPDTQYF
TRBV15 16 CATSRERGRANYEQYF
TRBV11-2 15 CASSFTDLAKNIQYF
TRBV11-3 17 CASSPPWWGVRTDTQYF
TRBV27 17 CASGQGQGESGANVLTF
TRBV28 17 CASSSPAGGGLVYEQYF
TRBV4-2 15 CASSQDRNGNYGYTF
TRBV2 19 CASNRPKKQGANPYTEAFF
TRBV29-1 11 CSVRTGYEQYF
TRBV19 14 CASKRGPTNTEAFF
TRBV5-1 15 CASRGTSGRGDTQYF
TRBV7-6 14 CASSLVSRDGTQYF
TRBV7-9 13 CASSSSVRNEQFF
TRBV9 15 CASSPQGDGANVLTF
TRBV28 14 CASMGTRPNEKLFF
TRBV27 16 CASSTRTKGRNQPQHF
TRBV30 15 CAWSVDPGGPYEQYF
TRBV29-1 12 CSARQGAGGYTF
TRBV21-1 17 CASSVRDRMSSYNEQFF
TRBV11-2 15 CASSPRTSGPYEQYF
TRBV15 15 CATSRGSADSYEQYF
TRBV5-4 14 CASSPGTGADTQYF
TRBV7-3 13 CASSVTGGTEAFF
TRBV4-1 14 CASSPGQLNTEAFF
TRBV4-2 15 CASSHSGGEGEKLFF
TRBV6-6 13 CASTAPGVHGYTF
TRBV10-3 17 CAISGETGRSGANVLTF
TRBV2 13 CASSGQGNTEAFF
TRBV21-1 17 CANLGGTSGTSTDTQYF
TRBV5-1 14 CASSPDRNPYEQYF
TRBV20-1 11 CSAYGRYEQYF
TRBV7-6 14 CASSLHQGSYEQYF